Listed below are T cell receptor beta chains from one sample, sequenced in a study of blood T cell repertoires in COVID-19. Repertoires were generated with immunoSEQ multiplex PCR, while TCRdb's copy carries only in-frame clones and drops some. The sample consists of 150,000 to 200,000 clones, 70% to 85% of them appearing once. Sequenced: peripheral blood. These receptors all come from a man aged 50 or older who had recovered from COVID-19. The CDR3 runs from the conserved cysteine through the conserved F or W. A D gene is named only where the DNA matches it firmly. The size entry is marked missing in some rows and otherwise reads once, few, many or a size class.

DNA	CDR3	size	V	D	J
TGTGCCAGCAGCTCCGGACAGGGGAAAGAGACCCAGTACTTC	CASSSGQGKETQYF	.	TRBV7-8	TRBD1	TRBJ2-5
TGTGCCAGCAGTTTTGGGGACAGGGGGTATCGAGCTTTCTTT	CASSFGDRGYRAFF	.	TRBV28	TRBD1	TRBJ1-1
TGTGCCACCAGTGACCAACACCCAGGGTCGGAGACCCAGTACTTC	CATSDQHPGSETQYF	.	TRBV24-1	.	TRBJ2-5
TGTGCCAGCAGCTTATGGCCTAGCGGGAATGGCGGGGAGCTGTTTTTT	CASSLWPSGNGGELFF	.	TRBV11-2	TRBD2	TRBJ2-2
TGTGCCAGCAGCTTAACCAGCCCCTCGACTAGCGTCAAGCAGTACTTC	CASSLTSPSTSVKQYF	.	TRBV11-3	TRBD2	TRBJ2-7
TGCAGTGCTAGTGATGGAGGCCCCTATAATTCACCCCTCCACTTT	CSASDGGPYNSPLHF	.	TRBV20-1	.	TRBJ1-6
TGTGCCAGCACCAAGACAGCGACTGGCAATGGCTACACCTTC	CASTKTATGNGYTF	.	TRBV28	.	TRBJ1-2
TGTGTCAGAAGCAAGGGACAGGGGGAGCAGTACTTC	CVRSKGQGEQYF	.	TRBV7-5	.	TRBJ2-7
TGCGCCAGCAGCCAGAGGGACAGAAGCGCAGATACGCAGTATTTT	CASSQRDRSADTQYF	.	TRBV4-1	TRBD1	TRBJ2-3
TGTGCCAGCTCACCATACTTGGCTAGCGGCCCACTCGCCACCGGGGAGCTGTTTTTT	CASSPYLASGPLATGELFF	.	TRBV18	TRBD2	TRBJ2-2
TGTGCCAGCAGCTTAGTCCATAGCGGCCCGGTGCAGTTCTTC	CASSLVHSGPVQFF	.	TRBV7-9	.	TRBJ2-1
TGTGCCAGCAGTTTCCAAATGGGGGGTGCAGGCCAGTTCTTC	CASSFQMGGAGQFF	.	TRBV27	.	TRBJ2-1
TGTGCCAGCTCTCAGACAGGGGTGTCACCCCTCCACTTT	CASSQTGVSPLHF	.	TRBV18	TRBD1	TRBJ1-6
TGTGCCAGCAGCGGCTATCGGACTAGCGGGAGTAATAGGGGCACCGGGGAGCTGTTTTTT	CASSGYRTSGSNRGTGELFF	once	TRBV9	TRBD2	TRBJ2-2
TGTGCCAGTAGTATACTTGGGAGGGTTGGTGGTGACACTGAAGCTTTCTTT	CASSILGRVGGDTEAFF	.	TRBV19	.	TRBJ1-1
TGTGCCAGCAGCCAACTGGGACAGGGCTCCTACGAGCAGTACTTC	CASSQLGQGSYEQYF	.	TRBV14	TRBD1	TRBJ2-7
TGTGCCAGCAGCTTAGGGCCAGGGCGCAACTACAATGAGCAGTTCTTC	CASSLGPGRNYNEQFF	few	TRBV7-2	.	TRBJ2-1
TGTGCCAGCTCACCATACGGGACAGGGGCTGGAAACACCATATATTTT	CASSPYGTGAGNTIYF	.	TRBV18	TRBD1	TRBJ1-3
TGCGCCAGCAGCTTGCGGGATCACGGGGAGCTGTTTTTT	CASSLRDHGELFF	few	TRBV5-1	.	TRBJ2-2
TGTGCCAGCAGTGACCGGGACATACGACTAGCGGGTGCCTACGAGCAGTACTTC	CASSDRDIRLAGAYEQYF	few	TRBV6-1	TRBD2	TRBJ2-7
TGTGCCAGCAGCCAAGATGGAACGGCTCGCGGATCCGAGCAGTACTTC	CASSQDGTARGSEQYF	.	TRBV4-2	.	TRBJ2-7
TGTGCCAGCAGCCAAGATGGGACAGGAGGAATAGAGACCCAGTACTTC	CASSQDGTGGIETQYF	.	TRBV3-1/TRBV3-2	TRBD1	TRBJ2-5
TGCGCCAGCGGGAGAGGGAACACAGATACGCAGTATTTT	CASGRGNTDTQYF	.	TRBV4-1	.	TRBJ2-3
TGTGCCAGCAGATCCACGCCGACTAGCAGGGAGACCCAGTACTTC	CASRSTPTSRETQYF	few	TRBV6-5	TRBD2	TRBJ2-5
TGTGCCAGCAGCTCCGCCGTTGGGGGAGGGCCTGGGGAGACCCAGTACTTC	CASSSAVGGGPGETQYF	.	TRBV7-2	TRBD2	TRBJ2-5
TGCGCCAGCAGCCAAGACTGGGGACATCAGGTCGGTCAGCCCCAGCATTTT	CASSQDWGHQVGQPQHF	few	TRBV4-1	.	TRBJ1-5
TGTGCCAGCAGTTACGCGGCTAGCGGGAGCTACGAGCAGTACTTC	CASSYAASGSYEQYF	.	TRBV6-2/TRBV6-3	TRBD2	TRBJ2-7
TGTGCCAGCAGTTACGGCGGGACAGAGGATGAAAAACTGTTTTTT	CASSYGGTEDEKLFF	.	TRBV6-6	TRBD1	TRBJ1-4
TGCAGCGTTGACAGGGGGGGCACAGATACGCAGTATTTT	CSVDRGGTDTQYF	few	TRBV29-1	.	TRBJ2-3
TGTGCCAGCACCCCCCGATACCGGGACACAGATACGCAGTATTTT	CASTPRYRDTDTQYF	once	TRBV27	.	TRBJ2-3
TGTGCCAGCAGACCGAGCCTCGGGGGTAAAAACATTCAGTACTTC	CASRPSLGGKNIQYF	.	TRBV28	.	TRBJ2-4
TGTGCCTGGAATGGGGGGGTCGGCGGCTATGGCTACACCTTC	CAWNGGVGGYGYTF	.	TRBV30	.	TRBJ1-2
TGCAGTGCTAGTAGACAGGGGGCTTTTGGCTACACCTTC	CSASRQGAFGYTF	.	TRBV20-1	TRBD1	TRBJ1-2
TGTGCCAGCAGTGAAGTTCTTCAGCCCCAGCATTTT	CASSEVLQPQHF	.	TRBV6-1	.	TRBJ1-5
TGTGCCAGCAGCGCCCGGGGAGGCAGGGATACCACAGATACGCAGTATTTT	CASSARGGRDTTDTQYF	once	TRBV9	.	TRBJ2-3
TGTGCCAGCAGCTTAGTCAGGCCAGGTGTCGACACCGGGGAGCTGTTTTTT	CASSLVRPGVDTGELFF	.	TRBV11-3	.	TRBJ2-2
TGTGCCAGTACAAGGAGCTCCTATAATTCACCCCTCCACTTT	CASTRSSYNSPLHF	.	TRBV19	.	TRBJ1-6
TGTGCCAGCAGCCCGGGACTAGCGGGAGGGGATACGCAGTATTTT	CASSPGLAGGDTQYF	.	TRBV5-4	TRBD2	TRBJ2-3
TGTGCCAGCAGGTCCGGGGATGAGCAGTTCTTC	CASRSGDEQFF	few	TRBV7-8	.	TRBJ2-1
TGTGCCACCAGTGATTCAGGCAACTATGGCTACACCTTC	CATSDSGNYGYTF	.	TRBV24-1	.	TRBJ1-2
TGTGCCAGCAGTCTGGGGACTAGCGTTTCCTACGAGCAGTACTTC	CASSLGTSVSYEQYF	few	TRBV27	TRBD2	TRBJ2-7
TGTGCCAGCAGTTATCCGGGGAATGAGCAGTTCTTC	CASSYPGNEQFF	many	TRBV6-5	.	TRBJ2-1
TGTGCCAGCAGATCCAGACGTGGACAGCTCTACAATGAGCAGTTCTTC	CASRSRRGQLYNEQFF	.	TRBV27	.	TRBJ2-1
TGCGCCAGCAGTACTACGACAGGGACACAAGAGACCCAGTACTTC	CASSTTTGTQETQYF	.	TRBV5-1	TRBD1	TRBJ2-5
TGTGCCAGTAGTAAGGGACAGGGTAAGGATGAGCAGTTCTTC	CASSKGQGKDEQFF	.	TRBV19	TRBD1	TRBJ2-1
TGTGCCAGCGCCGGGGAGACCCAGTACTTC	CASAGETQYF	.	TRBV14	.	TRBJ2-5